What follows are 11 T cell receptor beta chains derived from one specimen sequenced in a study of blood T cell repertoires in COVID-19 (dated by TCRdb to about 2020). Libraries were made using the immunoSEQ multiplex PCR assay. Held by TCRdb, this immuneACCESS table contains in-frame sequences only and omits some clones. Under half of the omission traces to an unresolved V gene where checked; the cause of the rest is unknown. For this sample the table gives under 150,000 clones, of which 75% to 90% were detected only once. The biggest ten clones account for 4% to 5.5% of the sample. Specimen: peripheral blood. The receptors derive from a woman between 50 and 59 years old with acute or convalescent COVID-19.

This rearrangement joins TRBV19 to TRBJ2-1, with 9 bases identical to TRBD2. After removal of 2 bases from V and 5 bases from J, the junction contained 1 base not matched to a gene. The CDR3 loop spans 14 amino acids. CDR1 LNHDA and CDR2 SQIVND come from the germline V gene (reference sequence). The CDR3 reads CASSILAGNNEQFF. The CDR3 DNA follows: TGTGCCAGTAGTATACTAGCGGGGAACAATGAGCAGTTCTTC.

The chain couples TRBV24-1 to TRBJ2-5; D perhaps matches TRBD1 (7 bases). The V gene's germline CDR1 is KGHDR and CDR2 SFDVKD. This CDR3 region has 15 residues. V was cut by 3 bases and J by 4 bases, with 14 bases left in between. CDR3 amino acids: CATSDPQGGRETQYF. The CDR3 region has the DNA TGTGCCACCAGTGATCCCCAGGGGGGAAGAGAGACCCAGTACTTC.

The chain uses TRBV30 and TRBJ1-1, with D possibly TRBD1 on 5 matching bases. The ends were cut back, 3 bases at V and 4 bases at J, with 15 bases in the middle. The CDR3 runs 14 residues. The germline V gene has CDR1 GTSNPN and CDR2 SVGIG (reference sequence). CDR3 in amino acids: CAWSLGGVGTEAFF. The CDR3 DNA follows: TGTGCCTGGAGCCTAGGAGGGGTGGGCACTGAAGCTTTCTTT.

This clone was counted once. The chain links TRBV27 to TRBJ2-3; TRBD1 might be the D (5 bases). The germline V gene has CDR1 MNHEY and CDR2 SMNVEV (reference sequence). The CDR3 totals 17 residues. Trimming pared 4 bases from V and 1 base from J, leaving 18 bases between. Written as DNA, the CDR3 is TGTGCCAGCAGTTCTATACAGGCGCCTCCTGGCACAGATACGCAGTATTTT. It codes for CASSSIQAPPGTDTQYF.

The J gene is TRBJ1-6, the V gene TRBV7-3, with 7 bases aligning to TRBD1. Germline assignment: CDR1 SGHTA and CDR2 FQGTGA. The CDR3 is made up of 14 amino acids. V lost 5 bases to trimming and J lost 4 bases; unmatched junction nucleotides: 2. CDR3 residues: CASSLQGYNSPLHF. CDR3 bases: TGTGCCAGCAGCCTACAGGGGTATAATTCACCCCTCCACTTT.

V is TRBV9 and J is TRBJ2-7; 7 nucleotides align to TRBD2. The CDR3 is 14 amino acids. The ends lost 4 bases at V and 2 bases at J; junction bases unmatched: 6. Germline V gene sequence: CDR1 SGDLS, CDR2 YYNGEE. CDR3 DNA: TGTGCCAGCAGCCCACGCGGGGGACCCTACGAGCAGTACTTC. This sequence encodes CASSPRGGPYEQYF.

The V and J genes are TRBV7-2 and TRBJ2-7; 10 nucleotides align to TRBD1. The CDR3 is 14 amino acids. In germline, CDR1 is SGHTA, CDR2 FQGNSA. J gave up 5 bases and V 3 bases, and 4 bases lay outside the gene matches. CDR3 nucleotides: TGTGCCAGCAGCTTGAACGGGACAGGGGACGAGCAGTACTTC. Translation gives CASSLNGTGDEQYF.

This sequence joins TRBV2 and TRBJ1-1; 11 positions match TRBD1. CDR3 length: 15 amino acids. The germline CDR1 and CDR2 sequences are SNHLY and FYNNEI. Germline trimming cut 7 bases from V and 6 bases from J; bases unmatched to any gene: 10. The CDR3 spells CASNDGQGARPEAFF. Here the CDR3 DNA reads TGTGCCAGCAACGATGGACAGGGGGCGAGACCTGAAGCTTTCTTT.

In nucleotides, the CDR3 is TGTGCCAGCAGCCTGGGACAGCAGGCCCAAGAGACCCAGTACTTC. Protein: CASSLGQQAQETQYF. The chain joins TRBV5-6 to TRBJ2-5, with 7 bases matching TRBD1. Trimming cost V 4 bases and J 1 base; bases outside gene matches: 7. The CDR3 is 15 residues long. Germline values: CDR1 SGHDT, CDR2 YYEEEE.

CDR3 loop: CASSPTVSSGANVLTF. The DNA for the CDR3 is TGTGCCAGCTCACCGACAGTAAGCTCTGGGGCCAACGTCCTGACTTTC. The V gene is TRBV18, the J gene TRBJ2-6, with a possible D match to TRBD1 (5 bases). CDR1 is KGHSH, CDR2 LQKENI, per germline. V lost 3 bases, J lost 0 bases, and 9 bases lay in between. The CDR3 extends over 16 amino acids. Combining the CDR3 with reference TRBV18 and TRBJ2-6 gives the whole variable domain NAGVMQNPRHLVRRRGQEARLRCSPMKGHSHVYWYRQLPEEGLKFMVYLQKENIIDESGMPKERFSAEFPKEGPSILRIQQVVRGDSAAYFCASSPTVSSGANVLTFGAGSRLTVL.

This rearrangement joins TRBV9 to TRBJ2-1; D possibly corresponds to TRBD1 (6 bases). Per the germline V gene, CDR1 is SGDLS and CDR2 is YYNGEE. V gave up 0 bases and J gave up 8 bases, with 15 bases separating them. This CDR3 comprises 15 residues. This CDR3 is CASSVGVTGSDEQFF. The CDR3 region has the DNA TGTGCCAGCAGCGTAGGGGTGACAGGTAGCGATGAGCAGTTCTTC.